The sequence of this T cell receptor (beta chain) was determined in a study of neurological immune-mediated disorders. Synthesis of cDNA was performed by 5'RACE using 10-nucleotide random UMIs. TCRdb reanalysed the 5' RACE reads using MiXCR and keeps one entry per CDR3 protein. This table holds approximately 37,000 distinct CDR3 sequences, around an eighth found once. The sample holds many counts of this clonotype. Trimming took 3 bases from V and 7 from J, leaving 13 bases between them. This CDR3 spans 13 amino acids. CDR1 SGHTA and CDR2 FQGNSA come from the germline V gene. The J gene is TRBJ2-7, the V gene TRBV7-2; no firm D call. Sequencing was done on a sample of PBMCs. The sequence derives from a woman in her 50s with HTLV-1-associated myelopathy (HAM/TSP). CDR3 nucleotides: TGTGCCAGCAGCTTTGACCGGCTTAGAGAGCAGTACTTC. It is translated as CASSFDRLREQYF. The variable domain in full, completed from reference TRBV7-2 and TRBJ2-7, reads GAGVSQSPSNKVTEKGKDVELRCDPISGHTALYWYRQSLGQGLEFLIYFQGNSAPDKSGLPSDRFSAERTGGSVSTLTIQRTQQEDSAVYLCASSFDRLREQYFGPGTRLTVT.